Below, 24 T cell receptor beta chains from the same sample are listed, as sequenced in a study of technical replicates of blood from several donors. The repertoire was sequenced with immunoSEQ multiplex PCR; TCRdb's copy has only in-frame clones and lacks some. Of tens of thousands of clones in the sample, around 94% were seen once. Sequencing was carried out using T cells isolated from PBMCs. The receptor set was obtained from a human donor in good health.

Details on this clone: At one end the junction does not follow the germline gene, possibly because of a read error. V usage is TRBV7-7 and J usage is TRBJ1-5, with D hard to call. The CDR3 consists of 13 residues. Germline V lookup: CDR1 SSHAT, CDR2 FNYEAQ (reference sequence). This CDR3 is CASSLDSNQPQHF. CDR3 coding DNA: TGTGCTAGCAGCTTAGACTCCAATCAGCCCCAGCATTTT. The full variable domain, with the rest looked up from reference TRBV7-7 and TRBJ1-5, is GAGVSQSPRYKVTKRGQDVTLRCDPISSHATLYWYQQALGQGPEFLTYFNYEAQPDKSGLPSDRFSAERPEGSISTLTIQRTEQRDSAMYRCASSLDSNQPQHFGDGTRLSIL.

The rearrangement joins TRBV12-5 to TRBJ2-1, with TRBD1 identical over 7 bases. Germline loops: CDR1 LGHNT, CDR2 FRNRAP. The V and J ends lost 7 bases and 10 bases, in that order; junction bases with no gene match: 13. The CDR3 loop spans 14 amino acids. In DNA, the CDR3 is TGTGCTAGTGTCAAGGGGACACAGGGGAAAGAGCAGTTCTTC. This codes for CASVKGTQGKEQFF.

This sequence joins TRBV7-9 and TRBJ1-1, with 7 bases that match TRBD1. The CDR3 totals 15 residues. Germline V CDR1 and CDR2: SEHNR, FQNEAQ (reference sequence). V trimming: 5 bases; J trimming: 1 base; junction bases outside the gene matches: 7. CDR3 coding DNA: TGTGCCAGCAGCCTTTCTAGGACAGGGAACACTGAAGCTTTCTTT. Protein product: CASSLSRTGNTEAFF.

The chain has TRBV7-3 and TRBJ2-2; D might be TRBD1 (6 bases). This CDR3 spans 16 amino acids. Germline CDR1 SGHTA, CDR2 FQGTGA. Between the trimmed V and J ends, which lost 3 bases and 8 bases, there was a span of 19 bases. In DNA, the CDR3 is TGTGCCAGCAGCTTGTGGACAGCCTCCGCTGAGGGGGAGCTGTTTTTT. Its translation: CASSLWTASAEGELFF.

CDR3 nucleotides: TGTGCCAGCAGCCAGGGACAGACGGGTAGTACTGAAGCTTTCTTT. As protein: CASSQGQTGSTEAFF. The chain recombines TRBV7-9 with TRBJ1-1; TRBD1 agrees at 7 bases. Trimming took 5 bases from V and 5 from J; bases not matched to a gene: 11. The CDR3 has 15 residues. Germline CDR1 SEHNR, CDR2 FQNEAQ (reference sequence).

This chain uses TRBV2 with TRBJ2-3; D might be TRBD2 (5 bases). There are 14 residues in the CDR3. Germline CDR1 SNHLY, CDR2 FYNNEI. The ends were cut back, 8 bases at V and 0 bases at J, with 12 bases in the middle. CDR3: CASVGGSSTDTQYF. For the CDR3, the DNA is TGTGCCAGCGTGGGCGGGTCTAGCACAGATACGCAGTATTTT.

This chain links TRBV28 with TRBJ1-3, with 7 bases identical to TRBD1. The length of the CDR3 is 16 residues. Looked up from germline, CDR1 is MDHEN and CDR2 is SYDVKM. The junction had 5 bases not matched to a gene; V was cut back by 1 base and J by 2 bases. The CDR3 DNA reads TGTGCCAGCAGTTTATACGACAGGGAGGCTGGAAACACCATATATTTT. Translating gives CASSLYDREAGNTIYF. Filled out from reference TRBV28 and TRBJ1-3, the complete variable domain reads DVKVTQSSRYLVKRTGEKVFLECVQDMDHENMFWYRQDPGLGLRLIYFSYDVKMKEKGDIPEGYSVSREKKERFSLILESASTNQTSMYLCASSLYDREAGNTIYFGEGSWLTVV.

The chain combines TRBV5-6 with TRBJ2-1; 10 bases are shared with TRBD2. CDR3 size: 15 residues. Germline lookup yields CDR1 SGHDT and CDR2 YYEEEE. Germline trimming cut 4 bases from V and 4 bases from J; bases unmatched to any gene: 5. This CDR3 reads CASSPTSGTYNEQFF. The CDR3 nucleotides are TGTGCCAGCAGCCCTACTAGCGGGACATACAATGAGCAGTTCTTC.

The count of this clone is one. The chain's CDR3 is CASSESVLLAGVNEQFF. The CDR3 DNA reads TGTGCCAGCAGTGAAAGTGTCCTTCTAGCGGGAGTCAATGAGCAGTTCTTC. The chain combines TRBV6-1 with TRBJ2-1, with 10 bases matching TRBD2. Germline V lookup: CDR1 MNHNS, CDR2 SASEGT. The V gene end was trimmed by 2 bases and the J gene end by 6 bases; junction bases not matched to a gene: 10. This CDR3 is built from 17 residues.

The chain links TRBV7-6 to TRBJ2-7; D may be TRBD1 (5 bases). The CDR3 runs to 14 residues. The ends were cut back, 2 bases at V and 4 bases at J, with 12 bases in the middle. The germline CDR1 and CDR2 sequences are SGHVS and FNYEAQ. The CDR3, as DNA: TGTGCCAGCAGCTTAAGACAGCTTTCATACGAGCAGTACTTC. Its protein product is CASSLRQLSYEQYF.

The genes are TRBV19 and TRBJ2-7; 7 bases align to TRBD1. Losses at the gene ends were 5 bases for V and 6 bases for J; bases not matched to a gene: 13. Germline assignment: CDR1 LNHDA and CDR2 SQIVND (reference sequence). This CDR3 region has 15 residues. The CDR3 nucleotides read TGTGCCAGTAGTTCTAACCCGACAGGGTTAGTCGAGCAGTACTTC. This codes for CASSSNPTGLVEQYF.

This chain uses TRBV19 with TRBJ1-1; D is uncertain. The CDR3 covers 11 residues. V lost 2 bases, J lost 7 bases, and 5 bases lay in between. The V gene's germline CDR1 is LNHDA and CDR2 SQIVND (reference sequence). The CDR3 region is CASSINYEAFF. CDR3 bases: TGTGCCAGTAGTATAAACTATGAAGCTTTCTTT. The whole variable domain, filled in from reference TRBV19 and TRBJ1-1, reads DGGITQSPKYLFRKEGQNVTLSCEQNLNHDAMYWYRQDPGQGLRLIYYSQIVNDFQKGDIAEGYSVSREKKESFPLTVTSAQKNPTAFYLCASSINYEAFFGQGTRLTVV.

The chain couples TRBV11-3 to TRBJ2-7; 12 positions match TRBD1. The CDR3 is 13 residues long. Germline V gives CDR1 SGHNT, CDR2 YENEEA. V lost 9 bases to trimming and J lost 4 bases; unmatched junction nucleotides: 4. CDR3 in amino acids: CASKGQGAYEQYF. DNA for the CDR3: TGTGCCAGTAAGGGACAGGGGGCTTACGAGCAGTACTTC. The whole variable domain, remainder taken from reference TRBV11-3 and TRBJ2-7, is EAGVVQSPRYKIIEKKQPVAFWCNPISGHNTLYWYLQNLGQGPELLIRYENEEAVDDSQLPKDRFSAERLKGVDSTLKIQPAELGDSAVYLCASKGQGAYEQYFGPGTRLTVT.

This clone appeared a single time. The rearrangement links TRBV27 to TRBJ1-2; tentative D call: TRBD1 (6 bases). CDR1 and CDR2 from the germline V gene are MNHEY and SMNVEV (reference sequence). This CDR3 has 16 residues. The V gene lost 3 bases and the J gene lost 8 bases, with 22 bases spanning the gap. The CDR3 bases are TGTGCCAGCAGTTTTCTAGACTCAGGGGTCTCGGGCGGCTACACCTTC. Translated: CASSFLDSGVSGGYTF.

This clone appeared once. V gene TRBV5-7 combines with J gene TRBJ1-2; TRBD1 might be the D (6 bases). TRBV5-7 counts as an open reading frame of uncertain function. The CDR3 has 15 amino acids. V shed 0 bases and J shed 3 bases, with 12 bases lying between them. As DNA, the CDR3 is TGTGCCAGCAGCTTGGCGGGGCAGGGGCACTATGGCTACACCTTC. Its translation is CASSLAGQGHYGYTF.

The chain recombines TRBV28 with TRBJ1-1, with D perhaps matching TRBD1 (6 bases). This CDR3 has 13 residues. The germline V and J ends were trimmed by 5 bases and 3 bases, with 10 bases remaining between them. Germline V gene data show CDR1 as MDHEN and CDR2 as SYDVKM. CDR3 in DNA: TGTGCCAGCAGTGCGGCAGGGGACACTGAAGCTTTCTTT. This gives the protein CASSAAGDTEAFF.

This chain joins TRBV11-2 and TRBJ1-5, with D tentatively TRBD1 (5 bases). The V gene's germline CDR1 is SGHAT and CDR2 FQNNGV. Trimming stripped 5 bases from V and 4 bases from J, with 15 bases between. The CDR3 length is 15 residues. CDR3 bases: TGTGCCAGCAGCCCAACACACGGACAAAATCAGCCCCAGCATTTT. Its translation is CASSPTHGQNQPQHF.

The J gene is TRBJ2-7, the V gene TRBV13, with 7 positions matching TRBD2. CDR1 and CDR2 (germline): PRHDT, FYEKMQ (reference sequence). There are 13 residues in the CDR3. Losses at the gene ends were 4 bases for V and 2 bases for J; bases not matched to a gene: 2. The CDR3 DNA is TGTGCCAGCAGCTCCGGGACTACCTACGAGCAGTACTTC. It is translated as CASSSGTTYEQYF.

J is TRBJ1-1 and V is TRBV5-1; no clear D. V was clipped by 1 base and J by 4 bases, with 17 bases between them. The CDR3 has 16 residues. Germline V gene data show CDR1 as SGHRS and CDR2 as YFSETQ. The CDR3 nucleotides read TGCGCCAGCAGCTTGTCATCCCCGGGATCCGGCACTGAAGCTTTCTTT. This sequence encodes CASSLSSPGSGTEAFF.

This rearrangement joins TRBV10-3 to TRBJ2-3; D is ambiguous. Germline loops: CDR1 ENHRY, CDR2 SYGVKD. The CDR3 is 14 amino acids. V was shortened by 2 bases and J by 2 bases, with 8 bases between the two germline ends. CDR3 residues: CAISEGGYTDTQYF. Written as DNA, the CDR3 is TGTGCCATCAGTGAGGGCGGCTACACAGATACGCAGTATTTT.

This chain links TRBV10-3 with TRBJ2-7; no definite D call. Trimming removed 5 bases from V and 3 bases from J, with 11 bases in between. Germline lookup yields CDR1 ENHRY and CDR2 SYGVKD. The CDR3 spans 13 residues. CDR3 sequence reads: CAISSTSDYEQYF. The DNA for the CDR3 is TGTGCCATCAGTTCCACCAGCGACTACGAGCAGTACTTC.

The CDR3 DNA follows: TGTGCCAGTAGCCCCGGGACAGGGACTTTTGTCGGGGAGCTGTTTTTT. Protein: CASSPGTGTFVGELFF. The genes are TRBV19 and TRBJ2-2; TRBD1 aligns across 9 bases. The CDR3 has 16 amino acids. Unmatched junction bases numbered 12, after V lost 6 bases and J lost 7 bases. Per germline, CDR1 LNHDA and CDR2 SQIVND (reference sequence).

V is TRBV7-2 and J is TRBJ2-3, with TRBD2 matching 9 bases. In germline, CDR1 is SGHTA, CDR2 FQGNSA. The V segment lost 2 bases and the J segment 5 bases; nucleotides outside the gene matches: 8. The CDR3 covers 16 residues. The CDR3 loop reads CASSLIAGGFVDTQYF. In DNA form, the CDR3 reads TGTGCCAGCAGCTTAATCGCGGGAGGGTTCGTAGATACGCAGTATTTT.

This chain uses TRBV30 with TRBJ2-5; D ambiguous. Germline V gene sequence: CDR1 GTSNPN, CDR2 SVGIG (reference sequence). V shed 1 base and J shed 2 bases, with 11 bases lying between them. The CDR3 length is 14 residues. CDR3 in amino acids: CAWSDDFGQETQYF. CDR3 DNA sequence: TGTGCCTGGAGTGATGACTTCGGGCAAGAGACCCAGTACTTC.